What follows describes a single T cell receptor (beta chain). Its specific antigen is unknown. Per-base quality was not reported, and no clone a single base away is much larger than it. The CDR3 numbers 15 residues from cysteine through phenylalanine. Only the CDR3 DNA stays, 45 bases, in frame from base 1. CDR1 is given as MNHEY and CDR2 as SMNVEV, both from the germline V gene (reference sequence). V is pared back by 1 base and J by 2 bases, with 11 bases lying between the germline termini. This specimen comes from a study of breast tumors, draining lymph nodes, adjacent tissues (dated by TCRdb to 2016 to 2018). About the investigation overall: In breast cancer patients, the study compared the TCR beta repertoires of tumor, adjacent nontumor tissue and axillary lymph nodes. In human breast cancer, the study set out to evaluate how tumor, surrounding tissue and draining lymph node repertoires relate to one another and whether T cells may move between these sites. What the work shows at the level of the full study, not this receptor alone: Tumors showed preferential V and J gene usage, and their T-cell repertoire diversity fell below that of lymph nodes yet above that of nontumor tissue. The conclusion that tumor T cells originate in lymph nodes was framed as consistent with a hypothesis rather than directly demonstrated. The data were judged consistent with most tumor T cells deriving from the lymph node and then expanding within tumor tissue. In luminal-like breast cancer, tumor and nontumor tissue repertoires resembled each other significantly more than in basal-like breast cancer.

Sequenced using an Illumina HiSeq 2000. Multiplex PCR amplification was used to build the TCR beta chain libraries. The amplified TCR beta chain products were analyzed by high-throughput sequencing. TCRdb ran its own pipeline on the public reads, namely fastp trimming at Q25 and MiXCR clone calling, and kept in-frame beta chains. Identical CDR3 protein sequences are pooled into one entry, listed with their most common genes and DNA. This sample comprises about 47,000 distinct CDR3 sequences, roughly 23% of them detected only once. The leading ten clones occupy about 7.6% of the sample. The source is a female donor with breast cancer. Some clones in this sample may be carry-over from other donors' samples. Source material: breast tumor tissue. The V and J segments used are TRBV27 and TRBJ2-5; the D gene cannot be resolved reliably. CDR3 reads: CASSLFLGQQETQYF. The DNA sequence follows: TGTGCCAGCAGTTTATTTTTAGGGCAGCAAGAGACCCAGTACTTC.